These 32 T cell receptor beta chains were all obtained from the same sample, sequenced in a study of blood T cell repertoires in COVID-19. The data were produced by immunoSEQ multiplex PCR, yet TCRdb's version contains in-frame clones alone and is incomplete. The table has about 190,000 clones, 89% seen once. The sample taken for sequencing was peripheral blood. These receptors were obtained from a man aged 35 to 55 with acute or convalescent COVID-19.

The chain uses TRBV29-1 and TRBJ2-7; TRBD1 matches 8 bases. Germline assignment: CDR1 SQVTM and CDR2 ANQGSEA. CDR3 length: 10 amino acids. V lost 7 bases to trimming and J lost 6 bases; unmatched junction nucleotides: 2. The DNA of the CDR3 is TGCAGCGCGACAGGGGCCGAGCAGTACTTC. It specifies CSATGAEQYF.

The CDR3, as DNA: TGTGCCAGCAGGCGACAGAGGAACACTGAAGCTTTCTTT. Its protein is CASRRQRNTEAFF. The chain links TRBV7-9 to TRBJ1-1; the D gene is possibly TRBD1 (5 bases). This CDR3 spans 13 amino acids. V was cut by 6 bases and J by 1 base, with 9 bases left in between. From germline, CDR1 is SEHNR and CDR2 FQNEAQ (reference sequence).

On this clone: The junction departs from the called germline gene at one end, perhaps through a read error. The chain joins TRBV7-2 to TRBJ2-5, with 10 positions matching TRBD1. There are 16 residues in the CDR3. Per the germline V gene, CDR1 is SGHTA and CDR2 is FQGNSA. The DNA for the CDR3 is TGTGCCAGCACCTTAGTGGGACAGGGGCCTCGAGAGACCCAGTACTTC. Protein product: CASTLVGQGPRETQYF.

The CDR3 spells CASSSTLEEGQGRWGYTF. CDR3 DNA sequence: TGTGCCAGCAGCTCAACCTTAGAGGAGGGACAGGGACGTTGGGGCTACACCTTC. The chain recombines TRBV7-9 with TRBJ1-2; TRBD1 matches 9 bases. There are 18 residues in the CDR3. Per germline, CDR1 SEHNR and CDR2 FQNEAQ (reference sequence). The trim removed 4 bases at V and 8 bases at J, leaving 20 bases unmatched.

This chain connects TRBV5-1 to TRBJ2-1; D gene unclear. V was shortened by 5 bases and J by 8 bases, with 14 bases between the two germline ends. Germline lookup yields CDR1 SGHRS and CDR2 YFSETQ. The CDR3 extends over 13 amino acids. CDR3 sequence (DNA): TGCGCCAGCAGTGCCCAGGTGGTCGATGAGCAGTTCTTC. This encodes CASSAQVVDEQFF.

The chain recombines TRBV7-9 with TRBJ1-6; D unresolved. The V end was cut by 8 bases, the J end by 8 bases, with 13 bases between. CDR1 is SEHNR, CDR2 FQNEAQ, per germline (reference sequence). The CDR3 is 13 amino acids. The CDR3 sequence is CASRAGGDSPLHF. The CDR3 DNA is TGTGCCAGCCGGGCGGGAGGCGATTCACCCCTCCACTTT.

The gene calls are TRBV2 and TRBJ1-5; 7 bases agree with TRBD1. CDR1 and CDR2 from the germline V gene are SNHLY and FYNNEI. This CDR3 comprises 15 residues. V shed 5 bases and J 1 base; nucleotides not matched to a gene: 5. The CDR3 region is CASSRSGGSNQPQHF. The CDR3 DNA reads TGTGCCAGCAGTCGATCAGGGGGAAGCAATCAGCCCCAGCATTTT.

This sequence joins TRBV5-1 and TRBJ2-5; maybe TRBD2 (6 bases). Trimming left V 0 bases short and J 4 bases short, with 10 bases between. The CDR3 contains 14 residues. Germline V gene sequence: CDR1 SGHRS, CDR2 YFSETQ. This CDR3 is CASSLVGGLETQYF. CDR3 coding DNA: TGCGCCAGCAGCTTGGTTGGAGGGTTAGAGACCCAGTACTTC.

The CDR3 sequence is CASSEIFGGLDTEAFF. The CDR3 DNA reads as TGTGCCAGCAGCGAGATCTTCGGGGGATTAGACACTGAAGCTTTCTTT. The chain employs TRBV11-2 and TRBJ1-1; a weak D match, TRBD1 (5 bases). Trimming cost V 5 bases and J 3 bases, with 19 bases left between them. CDR1 and CDR2 from the germline V gene are SGHAT and FQNNGV. This CDR3 has 16 amino acids.

V and J are TRBV6-5 and TRBJ1-2; no firm D call. V shed 0 bases and J shed 0 bases, with 8 bases lying between them. The CDR3 contains 15 residues. Germline values: CDR1 MNHEY, CDR2 SVGAGI. The CDR3 DNA is TGTGCCAGCAGTTACTCGGCCGATGCTAACTATGGCTACACCTTC. It translates to CASSYSADANYGYTF.

The rearrangement joins TRBV5-1 to TRBJ2-1, with TRBD1 identical over 7 bases. Germline CDR1 is SGHRS and CDR2 is YFSETQ. V lost 0 bases to trimming and J lost 4 bases; unmatched junction nucleotides: 10. This CDR3 has 17 amino acids. CDR3 loop: CASSLGTGQIKYNEQFF. As DNA, the CDR3 is TGCGCCAGCAGCTTGGGGACAGGCCAAATTAAGTACAATGAGCAGTTCTTC.

V gene TRBV11-3 combines with J gene TRBJ1-3, with no clear D. Germline V gives CDR1 SGHNT, CDR2 YENEEA. Trimming left V 3 bases short and J 8 bases short, with 8 bases between. The CDR3 contains 12 residues. Here the CDR3 reads CASSFGSDTIYF. DNA of the CDR3: TGTGCCAGCAGCTTTGGTTCGGACACCATATATTTT.

V is TRBV5-4 and J is TRBJ1-1, with a weak D call TRBD1 (6 bases). The ends were cut back, 3 bases at V and 3 bases at J, with 15 bases in the middle. The CDR3 has 15 residues. Germline loops: CDR1 SGHNT, CDR2 YYREEE (reference sequence). The CDR3 spells CASSSESTGYTEAFF. The CDR3 coding sequence is TGTGCCAGCAGCTCGGAAAGTACAGGGTACACTGAAGCTTTCTTT.

In the case of this clone: Within the sample, other DNA sequences also encode this same CDR3. The gene calls are TRBV5-4 and TRBJ1-1; TRBD1 is a possible D gene (6 bases). Deletions cut 4 bases from V and 1 base from J, with 8 bases between. CDR3 length equals 13 residues. Germline-derived CDR1 and CDR2 are SGHNT and YYREEE (reference sequence). The CDR3 nucleotides read TGTGCCAGCAGCGTGGACAGGAACACTGAAGCTTTCTTT. It encodes CASSVDRNTEAFF.

The chain couples TRBV4-3 to TRBJ2-1; TRBD2 matches 10 bases. The ends lost 1 base at V and 8 bases at J; junction bases unmatched: 5. This CDR3 contains 15 residues. In germline, CDR1 is LGHNA, CDR2 YSLEER. CDR3 DNA sequence: TGCGCCAGCAGCCAAGCCGGGACTAGCGATTATGAGCAGTTCTTC. It translates to CASSQAGTSDYEQFF.

This clone has only a few counts. This chain uses TRBV5-1 with TRBJ1-2; D not certain. The CDR3 has 17 residues. The V gene's germline CDR1 is SGHRS and CDR2 YFSETQ. V lost 3 bases to trimming and J lost 5 bases, with 23 bases between them. CDR3 sequence reads: CASSSWEGGPRGYGYTF. CDR3 sequence (DNA): TGCGCCAGCAGCTCCTGGGAGGGAGGCCCGAGAGGGTATGGCTACACCTTC.

This chain joins TRBV19 and TRBJ2-2; 7 bases match TRBD2. CDR3 size: 14 residues. CDR1 and CDR2 (germline): LNHDA, SQIVND (reference sequence). Trimming removed 7 bases from V and 6 bases from J; junction bases left unmatched: 8. The CDR3 here is CASTESLASGELFF. The CDR3 DNA reads as TGTGCCAGTACCGAATCACTAGCGTCCGGGGAGCTGTTTTTT.

The CDR3 sequence is CAISRQGASNQPQHF. CDR3 nucleotide sequence: TGTGCCATCAGTAGGCAGGGGGCGAGCAATCAGCCCCAGCATTTT. This chain connects TRBV10-3 to TRBJ1-5; TRBD1 matches at 8 bases. CDR3 length: 15 amino acids. V shed 5 bases, J shed 1 base, and the junction held 4 bases outside the gene matches. CDR1 and CDR2 from the germline V gene are ENHRY and SYGVKD.

The chain employs TRBV30 and TRBJ1-4; TRBD1 agrees at 9 bases. The CDR3 is 12 amino acids. The J segment lost 8 bases and the V segment lost 8 bases, leaving 6 bases of the junction unmatched. Per the germline V gene, CDR1 is GTSNPN and CDR2 is SVGIG (reference sequence). The CDR3 region has the DNA TGTGCCATCGGGACAGGGTCAGAAAAACTGTTTTTT. Translation: CAIGTGSEKLFF.

The chain carries TRBV6-5 and TRBJ2-7; 7 bases map to TRBD1. The CDR3 length is 15 residues. After removal of 0 bases from V and 8 bases from J, the junction contained 10 bases not matched to a gene. Germline V gene sequence: CDR1 MNHEY, CDR2 SVGAGI. The CDR3 reads CASSYSHLTGEKQYF. The DNA for the CDR3 is TGTGCCAGCAGTTACTCTCACCTTACAGGGGAAAAGCAGTACTTC.

The chain employs TRBV4-1 and TRBJ2-3; weak D call: TRBD1 (5 bases). CDR3 size: 15 residues. In germline, CDR1 is MGHRA, CDR2 YSYEKL. V lost 3 bases, J lost 0 bases, and 10 bases lay in between. CDR3 DNA sequence: TGCGCCAGCAGCCAGGCCAGGGTAAGCACAGATACGCAGTATTTT. This sequence encodes CASSQARVSTDTQYF.

The sample holds one count of this clone. This chain connects TRBV27 to TRBJ2-5; 8 bases are a match to TRBD1. The CDR3 runs 16 residues. Germline CDR1 and CDR2: MNHEY and SMNVEV (reference sequence). After removal of 5 bases from V and 5 bases from J, the junction contained 13 bases not matched to a gene. CDR3 region: CASSPTPRGRGETQYF. The CDR3 DNA reads as TGTGCCAGCAGTCCCACGCCCAGGGGGCGAGGGGAGACCCAGTACTTC.

The CDR3 nucleotides are TGCGCCAGCAGCGGGGGGACAGGGGCTGAAGCTTTCTTT. It translates to CASSGGTGAEAFF. The chain links TRBV5-1 to TRBJ1-1, with 10 nucleotides matching TRBD1. The CDR3 length is 13 residues. V shed 4 bases and J 6 bases; nucleotides not matched to a gene: 3. In germline, CDR1 is SGHRS, CDR2 YFSETQ.

The chain links TRBV27 to TRBJ2-1, with D uncertain. Germline V gives CDR1 MNHEY, CDR2 SMNVEV (reference sequence). V lost 8 bases and J lost 2, with 16 bases in between. This CDR3 region has 15 residues. CDR3 nucleotide sequence: TGTGCCAGCTCCCAGGAACGCGCAGCCTACAATGAGCAGTTCTTC. This encodes CASSQERAAYNEQFF.

The chain joins TRBV2 to TRBJ2-1; D might be TRBD1 (5 bases). The CDR3 sequence is 13 residues long. The V end lost 8 bases, the J end lost 9 bases, and 17 bases lay between the germline ends. The germline V gene encodes CDR1 SNHLY and CDR2 FYNNEI. The CDR3 DNA reads TGTGCCAGCCAGACACTCATTAGGGGTGAGCAGTTCTTC. It encodes CASQTLIRGEQFF.

The CDR3 coding sequence is TGTGCCAGCAGTTCACGGACAGGGAACACTGAAGCTTTCTTT. Protein sequence: CASSSRTGNTEAFF. The genes are TRBV27 and TRBJ1-1, with 7 bases matching TRBD1. In germline, CDR1 is MNHEY, CDR2 SMNVEV (reference sequence). V lost 4 bases and J lost 1; bases outside the gene matches: 3. This CDR3 spans 14 amino acids.

Only one count was recorded for this clone. This rearrangement joins TRBV11-2 to TRBJ1-1; perhaps TRBD1 as D (5 bases). The V end lost 2 bases, the J end lost 1 base, and 5 bases lay between the germline ends. Germline V lookup: CDR1 SGHAT, CDR2 FQNNGV. This CDR3 region has 13 residues. CDR3 loop: CASSLTGNTEAFF. The CDR3 nucleotides are TGTGCCAGCAGCTTAACAGGGAACACTGAAGCTTTCTTT. Full variable domain (remainder filled in from reference TRBV11-2 and TRBJ1-1): EAGVAQSPRYKIIEKRQSVAFWCNPISGHATLYWYQQILGQGPKLLIQFQNNGVVDDSQLPKDRFSAERLKGVDSTLKIQPAKLEDSAVYLCASSLTGNTEAFFGQGTRLTVV.

The rearrangement uses TRBV27 and TRBJ2-7; D ambiguous. V gave up 2 bases and J gave up 2 bases, with 10 bases separating them. The CDR3 spans 14 residues. Germline lookup yields CDR1 MNHEY and CDR2 SMNVEV (reference sequence). CDR3 in amino acids: CASSLRRQTYEQYF. DNA of the CDR3: TGTGCCAGCAGTTTAAGGCGGCAGACCTACGAGCAGTACTTC.

This clone has a handful of counts. The chain is built from TRBV10-3 and TRBJ1-1; 8 bases match TRBD1. V dropped 9 bases and J dropped 4; count of bases not matched to a gene: 10. Germline V gene sequence: CDR1 ENHRY, CDR2 SYGVKD. This CDR3 has 14 amino acids. The CDR3 reads CAIMMTGEGTEAFF. In nucleotides, the CDR3 is TGTGCCATTATGATGACAGGGGAGGGCACTGAAGCTTTCTTT.

The V call is TRBV6-5, the J call TRBJ1-2; 9 positions agree with TRBD1. J gave up 7 bases and V 6 bases, and 6 bases lay outside the gene matches. Germline assignment: CDR1 MNHEY and CDR2 SVGAGI. The CDR3 extends over 13 amino acids. CDR3 protein: CASRGDRVSGYTF. The CDR3 DNA is TGTGCCAGCAGGGGGGACAGGGTCTCTGGCTACACCTTC.

The chain combines TRBV4-1 with TRBJ1-1; D is uncertain. The germline CDR1 and CDR2 sequences are MGHRA and YSYEKL. Trimming stripped 8 bases from V and 1 base from J, with 14 bases between. This CDR3 region has 14 residues. This chain's CDR3 is CASLLTVANTEAFF. In DNA, the CDR3 is TGCGCCAGCCTTCTTACAGTTGCGAACACTGAAGCTTTCTTT.

The chain is built from TRBV5-6 and TRBJ1-2; D call uncertain. The CDR3 extends over 13 amino acids. The V end was cut by 0 bases, the J end by 5 bases, with 8 bases between. CDR1 SGHDT and CDR2 YYEEEE come from the germline V gene. This CDR3 is CASSLAPSYGYTF. CDR3 bases: TGTGCCAGCAGCTTGGCACCGAGTTATGGCTACACCTTC.